The TCR beta chain under discussion was sequenced for a study of Ad26.COV2.S vaccination and SARS-CoV-2 variants. The overall study: The study gave Ad26.COV2.S intramuscularly, once or twice 56 days apart.

General study findings and limits: Following vaccination, spike-specific CD8+ and CD4+ T cell responses reportedly exhibited substantial breadth.

As for treatment: approximately 18 received Ad26.COV2.S at low or high dose, single or two shots; about five received placebo; per-sample allocation not given. Day 63 following the first vaccine or placebo injection was when the samples were taken. Its platform was an Ad26 vector, and its expressed antigen was Wuhan-strain SARS-CoV-2 spike. Note on this clone: Its antigen is not known.

The assay was immunoSEQ multiplex PCR, and TCRdb's table has in-frame clones only and misses some. The sample yields around 250,000 clones, around nine tenths seen once. The receptor was isolated from a person between 18 and 65 years old who received the Ad26.COV2.S COVID-19 vaccine or a placebo. Sequencing was performed on peripheral blood, taken in a trial of Ad26.COV2.S vaccine versus placebo.

The CDR3 loop reads CASSLARDSGNTIYF. CDR3 bases: TGTGCCAGCAGCTTAGCTCGGGACAGTGGAAACACCATATATTTT. The V and J genes are TRBV7-8 and TRBJ1-3; 7 bases map to TRBD1. The V and J ends lost 0 bases and 3 bases, in that order; junction bases with no gene match: 2. The V gene's germline CDR1 is SGHVS and CDR2 FQNEAQ. CDR3 length: 15 amino acids.